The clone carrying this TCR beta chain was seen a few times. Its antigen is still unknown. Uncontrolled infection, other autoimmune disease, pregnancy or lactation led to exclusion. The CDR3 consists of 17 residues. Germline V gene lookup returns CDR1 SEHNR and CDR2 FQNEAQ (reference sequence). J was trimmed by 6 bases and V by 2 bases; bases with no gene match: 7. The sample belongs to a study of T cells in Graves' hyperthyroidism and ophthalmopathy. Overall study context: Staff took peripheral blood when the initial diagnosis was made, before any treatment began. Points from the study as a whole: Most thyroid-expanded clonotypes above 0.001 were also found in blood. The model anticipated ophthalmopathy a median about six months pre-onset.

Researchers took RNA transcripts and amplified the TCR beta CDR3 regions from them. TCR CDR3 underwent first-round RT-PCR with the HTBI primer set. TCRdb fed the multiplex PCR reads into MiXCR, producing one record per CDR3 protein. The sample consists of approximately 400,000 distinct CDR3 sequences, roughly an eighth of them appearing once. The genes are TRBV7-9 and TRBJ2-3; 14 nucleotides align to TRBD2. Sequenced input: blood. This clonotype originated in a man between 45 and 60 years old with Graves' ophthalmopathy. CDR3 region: CASSLPGLAGVLDTQYF. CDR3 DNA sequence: TGTGCCAGCAGCTTACCGGGACTAGCGGGAGTTTTGGATACGCAGTATTTT.